This is a list of T cell receptor beta chains from one sample in a study of T cells after yellow fever vaccination. TCRdb independently ran MiXCR on the 5' RACE reads; one entry per CDR3 protein. Of some 220,000 distinct CDR3 sequences in the sample, about 3% were seen once. The sample consisted of CD4+ T cells sorted from PBMCs, taken 10 days after the yellow fever booster vaccination. Source of these receptors: a man between 18 and 35 years old who received the YFV17D yellow fever vaccine. Both conserved end residues are part of each CDR3. Clone size appears in some rows only: once, few, many, or a class for an expanded clone.

V	size	J	CDR3
TRBV5-1	-	TRBJ2-1	CASSLEQKRPYNEQFF
TRBV7-2	many	TRBJ2-1	CASSFDRGSNEQFF
TRBV9	many	TRBJ1-2	CASSKGTGSYGYTF
TRBV12-3/TRBV12-4	few	TRBJ2-3	CASRSGTSIFDTQYF
TRBV21-1	many	TRBJ1-1	CASSKALSGLNTEAFF
TRBV12-3/TRBV12-4	few	TRBJ2-4	CASSLPFRHGLAGAPLAKNIQYF
TRBV12-3/TRBV12-4	many	TRBJ2-1	CASSLNGNEQFF
TRBV12-3/TRBV12-4	-	TRBJ2-1	CASSFQRGPLNEQFF
TRBV12-3/TRBV12-4	many	TRBJ2-3	CASSPGTGSPDTQYF
TRBV20-1	-	TRBJ1-2	CSARTGQGGISYGYTF
TRBV6-2/TRBV6-3	few	TRBJ2-7	CASRKTRVSPTYEQYF
TRBV7-2	many	TRBJ2-1	CASSLVQGPNEQFF
TRBV5-1	many	TRBJ1-3	CASSLEPDRGTGNTIYF
TRBV7-2	few	TRBJ1-2	CASSLASQGGYTF
TRBV20-1	many	TRBJ2-3	CSARVGNTDTQYF
TRBV5-1	few	TRBJ2-3	CASSLAAETDTQYF
TRBV4-3	many	TRBJ1-1	CASSPAGNTDTEAFF
TRBV11-2	many	TRBJ2-2	CASSSNSSPGELFF
TRBV10-3	many	TRBJ2-3	CAIRESSGGSTDTQYF
TRBV10-3	many	TRBJ2-2	CAIRLGLNTGELFF
TRBV15	few	TRBJ2-5	CATSSGLAGKETQYF
TRBV20-1	many	TRBJ1-4	CSARNRDEKLFF
TRBV12-3/TRBV12-4	many	TRBJ2-1	CASSLEAGGDEQFF
TRBV12-3/TRBV12-4	-	TRBJ2-7	CASSVAGGHDEQYF
TRBV5-5	-	TRBJ1-1	CASSFQGAGGAFF
TRBV5-1	many	TRBJ2-3	CASGGMTSGGTDTQYF
TRBV7-7	many	TRBJ2-3	CASSVGLGTDTQYF
TRBV6-2/TRBV6-3	few	TRBJ2-7	CASSSRARGLVGEQYF
TRBV4-1	many	TRBJ1-5	CASSQVGDSNQPQHF
TRBV5-1	few	TRBJ2-5	CASSLGLAGAQETQYF
TRBV11-1	many	TRBJ1-2	CASSLGHQNYGYTF
TRBV14	few	TRBJ1-2	CASSPTQGGESIGYTF
TRBV7-2	-	TRBJ1-1	CASSLGLKAFF
TRBV7-2	-	TRBJ2-5	CASSRHGLAETQYF
TRBV7-9	-	TRBJ1-2	CASSFTAQGYYGYTF
TRBV18	-	TRBJ1-1	CASSPTGTEAFF
TRBV19	-	TRBJ2-2	CASGRRTGMTGELFF
TRBV5-7	few	TRBJ2-2	CASSLDPTRELFF
TRBV5-1	many	TRBJ2-3	CASSLGLAGVKDTQYF
TRBV12-3/TRBV12-4	many	TRBJ1-1	CASSHPARNTEAFF
TRBV7-2	many	TRBJ1-2	CASTPPGQSYGYTF
TRBV7-2	many	TRBJ1-6	CASSSGTGNSPLHF
TRBV5-1	many	TRBJ2-2	CASSLAAHTGELFF
TRBV7-2	many	TRBJ2-5	CASSLVAGGTMETQYF
TRBV2	few	TRBJ2-7	CASSDLAIEQYF
TRBV9	many	TRBJ2-7	CASSVAGTAAYEQYF
TRBV27	many	TRBJ1-3	CASSPGRVSGNTIYF
TRBV18	many	TRBJ2-7	CASSPSQLQGASEQYF
TRBV12-3/TRBV12-4	-	TRBJ1-1	CASSVQRRGITPRDRAEAFF
TRBV29-1	many	TRBJ2-5	CSVDRAVGETQYF
TRBV18	many	TRBJ2-3	CASSPRQGSTDTQYF